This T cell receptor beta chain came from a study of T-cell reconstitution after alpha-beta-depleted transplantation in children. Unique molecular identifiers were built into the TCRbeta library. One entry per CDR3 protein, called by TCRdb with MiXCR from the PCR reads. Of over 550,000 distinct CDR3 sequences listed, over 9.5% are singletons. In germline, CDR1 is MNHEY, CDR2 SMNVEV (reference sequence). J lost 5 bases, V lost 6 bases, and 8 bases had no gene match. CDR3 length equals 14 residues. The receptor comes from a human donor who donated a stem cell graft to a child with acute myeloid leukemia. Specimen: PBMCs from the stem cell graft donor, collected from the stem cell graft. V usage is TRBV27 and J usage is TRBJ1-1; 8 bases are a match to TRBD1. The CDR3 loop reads CASRGDRGRTEAFF. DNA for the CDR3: TGTGCCAGCAGGGGTGACAGGGGAAGAACTGAAGCTTTCTTT.